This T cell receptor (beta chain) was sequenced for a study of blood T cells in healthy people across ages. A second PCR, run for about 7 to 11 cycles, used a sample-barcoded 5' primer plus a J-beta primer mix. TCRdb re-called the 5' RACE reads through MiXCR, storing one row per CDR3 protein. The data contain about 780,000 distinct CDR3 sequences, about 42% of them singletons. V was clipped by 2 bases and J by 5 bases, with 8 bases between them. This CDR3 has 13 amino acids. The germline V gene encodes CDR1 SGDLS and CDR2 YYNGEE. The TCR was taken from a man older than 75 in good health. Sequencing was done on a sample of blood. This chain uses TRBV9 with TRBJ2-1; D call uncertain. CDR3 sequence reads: CASSVPADNEQFF. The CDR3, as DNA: TGTGCCAGCAGCGTTCCGGCAGACAATGAGCAGTTCTTC. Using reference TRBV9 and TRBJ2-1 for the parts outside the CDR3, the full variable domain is DSGVTQTPKHLITATGQRVTLRCSPRSGDLSVYWYQQSLDQGLQFLIQYYNGEERAKGNILERFSAQQFPDLHSELNLSSLELGDSALYFCASSVPADNEQFFGPGTRLTVL.